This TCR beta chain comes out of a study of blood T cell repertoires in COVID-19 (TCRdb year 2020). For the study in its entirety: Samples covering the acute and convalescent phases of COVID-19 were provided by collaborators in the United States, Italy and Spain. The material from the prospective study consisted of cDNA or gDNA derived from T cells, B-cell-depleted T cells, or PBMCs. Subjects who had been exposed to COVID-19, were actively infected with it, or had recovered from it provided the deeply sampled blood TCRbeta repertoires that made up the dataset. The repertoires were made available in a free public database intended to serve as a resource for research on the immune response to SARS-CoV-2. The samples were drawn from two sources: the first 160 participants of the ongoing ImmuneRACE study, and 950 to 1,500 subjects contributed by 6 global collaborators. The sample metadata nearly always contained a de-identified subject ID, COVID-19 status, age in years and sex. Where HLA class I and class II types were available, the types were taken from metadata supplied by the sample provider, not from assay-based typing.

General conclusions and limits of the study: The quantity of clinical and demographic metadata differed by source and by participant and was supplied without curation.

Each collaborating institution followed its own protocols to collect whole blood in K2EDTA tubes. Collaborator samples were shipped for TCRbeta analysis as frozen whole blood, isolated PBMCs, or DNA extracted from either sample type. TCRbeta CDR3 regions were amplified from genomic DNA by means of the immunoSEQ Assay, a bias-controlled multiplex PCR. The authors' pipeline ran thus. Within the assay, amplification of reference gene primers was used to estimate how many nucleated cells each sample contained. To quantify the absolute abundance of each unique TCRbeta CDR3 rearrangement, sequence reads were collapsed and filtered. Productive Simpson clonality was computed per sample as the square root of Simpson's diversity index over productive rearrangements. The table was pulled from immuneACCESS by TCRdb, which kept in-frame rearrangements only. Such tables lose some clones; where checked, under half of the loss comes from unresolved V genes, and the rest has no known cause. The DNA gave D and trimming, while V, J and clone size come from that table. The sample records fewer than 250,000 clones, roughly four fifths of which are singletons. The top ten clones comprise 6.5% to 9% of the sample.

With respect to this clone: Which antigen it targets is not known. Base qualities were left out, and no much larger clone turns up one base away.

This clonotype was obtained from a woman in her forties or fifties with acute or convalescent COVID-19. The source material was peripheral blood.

The DNA sequence is TGTGCCAGCAGCCAACTTTTGACAGGCTATGGCTACACCTTC. Its protein product is CASSQLLTGYGYTF. The chain employs TRBV3-1 (or the pseudogene TRBV3-2) and TRBJ1-2; tentative D gene TRBD1, with 6 bases matching. Reading the germline V gene (reference sequence) gives CDR1 LGHDT and CDR2 YNNKEL. Cut back by 2 bases and 4 bases, the V and J ends lie 11 bases apart. From cysteine to phenylalanine, the CDR3 is 14 amino acids long. The DNA shown is the 42-base CDR3, in frame from base 1.